Sequencing of this TCR beta chain was carried out in a study of T cell responses to AZD1222 COVID-19 vaccine. Study in general: Pooling was applied to second doses at about 4 or about 12 weeks. Findings of the study overall: The span of vaccine-associated CD4 TCRs extended across spike, with dominance at 160-218 and 743-854. Variant regions that are unmutated are reportedly the target of nearly half of spike-specific TCRs. Donors were mostly white British, more females; clonal diversity possibly underestimated.

TCRdb's table, derived via immunoSEQ multiplex PCR, lists solely in-frame clones and lacks some. The profile shows about 90,000 clones, about 86% of them singletons. The CDR3 totals 12 residues. Trimming took 5 bases from V and 5 from J, leaving 10 bases between them. Per the germline V gene, CDR1 is SQVTM and CDR2 is ANQGSEA. For this clone: The antigen remains undetermined.

The sequencing here drew on peripheral blood, taken on day 0 of AZD1222 vaccination. The TCR comes from an adult in good health. The chain is built from TRBV29-1 and TRBJ2-1; D may be TRBD2 (5 bases). The CDR3 sequence is CSVRPRDNEQFF. The CDR3 DNA is TGCAGCGTTCGCCCGAGGGACAATGAGCAGTTCTTC.